A single sample is the source of the 5 T cell receptor beta chains below, sequenced in a study of blood T cell repertoires in COVID-19. This table comes from immunoSEQ multiplex PCR, and its TCRdb copy is limited to in-frame clones, with some not included. The sample shows about 23,000 clones, about nine tenths of them seen only once. The sample was peripheral blood. These receptors came from a woman aged 80 or older with active or convalescent COVID-19.

The chain recombines TRBV28 with TRBJ2-2; D possibly corresponds to TRBD2 (6 bases). The germline V gene encodes CDR1 MDHEN and CDR2 SYDVKM. The CDR3 is made up of 15 amino acids. V lost 8 bases and J 4 bases, leaving 17 bases between the germline ends. CDR3 bases: TGTGCCAGCGGGGGGACGTCGCGGGGCACCGGGGAGCTGTTTTTT. Protein product: CASGGTSRGTGELFF. Looking up the rest from reference TRBV28 and TRBJ2-2 gives the full variable domain: DVKVTQSSRYLVKRTGEKVFLECVQDMDHENMFWYRQDPGLGLRLIYFSYDVKMKEKGDIPEGYSVSREKKERFSLILESASTNQTSMYLCASGGTSRGTGELFFGEGSRLTVL.

The table lists this clone with a few counts. This rearrangement joins TRBV10-1 to TRBJ2-5; TRBD2 is a possible D gene (5 bases). V lost 5 bases and J lost 5, with 12 bases in between. Germline CDR1 is WNHNN and CDR2 is SYGVQD (reference sequence). The CDR3 runs to 13 residues. CDR3 sequence (DNA): TGCGCCAGCAGTCTTAAGGGAGCGGAGACCCAGTACTTC. Protein product: CASSLKGAETQYF.

This clone was detected a few times. The rearrangement joins TRBV7-3 to TRBJ2-3; 9 bases are a match to TRBD2. Germline-derived CDR1 and CDR2 are SGHTA and FQGTGA. The CDR3 spans 19 residues. With V trimmed by 5 bases and J by 1 base, 16 bases remained unmatched. DNA for the CDR3: TGTGCCAGCAGCCGAAATCCGAACCGTAGCGGGAGACGCACAGATACGCAGTATTTT. Residues: CASSRNPNRSGRRTDTQYF.

The genes are TRBV6-5 and TRBJ1-1, with D perhaps matching TRBD1 (5 bases). The V gene's germline CDR1 is MNHEY and CDR2 SVGAGI. The V end was cut by 2 bases, the J end by 1 base, with 11 bases between. CDR3 length: 15 residues. The CDR3 DNA sequence: TGTGCCAGCAGTTACCAATCCGACAGGAACACTGAAGCTTTCTTT. It translates to CASSYQSDRNTEAFF.

The V gene is TRBV27, the J gene TRBJ2-3, with TRBD1 matching 9 bases. The CDR3 covers 14 residues. The germline gives CDR1 MNHEY, CDR2 SMNVEV (reference sequence). Trimming took 5 bases from V and 5 from J; bases not matched to a gene: 5. CDR3 bases: TGTGCCAGCAGTGACAGGGGGTCCGGAGATACGCAGTATTTT. Its translation: CASSDRGSGDTQYF.